The table lists the clone carrying this TCR beta chain with a few counts. Antigen unknown. The data were taken from a study of beta chain features in type 1 diabetes. Per germline, CDR1 SGHNT and CDR2 YYREEE (reference sequence). V gave up 4 bases and J gave up 3 bases, with 13 bases separating them. This CDR3 spans 14 amino acids. Whole-study findings and limits: Significant though moderate, a shortening of TCRB CDR3s appeared in all four CD4+ subsets of Type 1 diabetes patients.

Every bit of the isolated RNA underwent reverse transcription, so sequencing read expressed TCRB transcripts. The assay was immunoSEQ multiplex PCR, and TCRdb's table has in-frame clones only and misses some. This repertoire shows more than 140,000 clones, 9% to 10% found once; its top ten account for about 0.6%. Every donor provided one heparinised blood draw, which averaged about 110 mL. A sort by CD45RO/CCR7/CD25/CD127/CD95/CD27 yielded CD4+ naive, central memory, regulatory and stem cell-like memory cells. The authors obtained over 95% purity in all sorted populations. The chain couples TRBV5-4 to TRBJ1-2; D remains unclear. This sequence originates from a woman between 40 and 50 years old in good health. Material for sequencing was central memory CD4+ T cells from blood. The CDR3 loop reads CASSLGLGDYGYTF. The DNA for the CDR3 is TGTGCCAGCAGCCTGGGGTTGGGAGACTATGGCTACACCTTC.